This is a list of T cell receptor beta chains from one sample in a study of cytomegalovirus exposure and HLA in healthy donors. Profiling relied on immunoSEQ multiplex PCR, and the TCRdb table lists in-frame clones only, not all of them. The table shows approximately 270,000 clones, with 80% to 90% occurring only once. The sample consisted of PBMCs. The receptor set was obtained from a woman younger than 35 in good health and CMV-seronegative. Each CDR3 is given with its conserved first and last residue. The D gene is left open where the match is weak. Clone size is not always given. Where it is, it says once, few, many or a class for expanded clones.

cdr3_aa cdr3_nt clone_size d_call j_call v_call
CASSGTAPDQPQHF TGTGCCAGCAGTGGGACAGCCCCGGATCAGCCCCAGCATTTT NA NA TRBJ1-5 TRBV2
CASSLQGPPYEQYF TGTGCCAGCAGTTTACAGGGGCCCCCCTACGAGCAGTACTTC NA NA TRBJ2-7 TRBV27
CASSRSGTEDGYTF TGTGCCAGCAGTCGCTCCGGGACAGAGGATGGCTACACCTTC NA TRBD1 TRBJ1-2 TRBV7-9
CASSLGTGPYSNQPQHF TGTGCCAGCAGTTTAGGGACAGGACCGTATAGCAATCAGCCCCAGCATTTT once TRBD1 TRBJ1-5 TRBV27
CASSLAVQLAGGPHYEQYF TGCGCCAGCAGCTTGGCTGTCCAACTAGCGGGAGGGCCCCACTACGAGCAGTACTTC NA TRBD2 TRBJ2-7 TRBV5-1
CASSLQRGALTGELFF TGTGCCAGCAGCCTACAGCGGGGGGCCCTCACCGGGGAGCTGTTTTTT NA TRBD2 TRBJ2-2 TRBV5-4
CASSFGSNEAFF TGTGCCAGCAGCTTCGGTTCTAACGAAGCTTTCTTT NA NA TRBJ1-1 TRBV11-3
CASSPSEGGVSYEQYF TGTGCCAGCAGTCCCTCCGAAGGCGGGGTCTCCTACGAGCAGTACTTC NA NA TRBJ2-7 TRBV27
CASSLQLIAGGEITDTQYF TGTGCCAGCAGTCTCCAACTCATAGCGGGAGGTGAGATCACAGATACGCAGTATTTT NA TRBD2 TRBJ2-3 TRBV27
CASSEAVREGGYTF TGTGCCAGCAGTGAAGCCGTTAGAGAGGGCGGCTACACCTTC NA NA TRBJ1-2 TRBV2
CAWSGDGTGSSYEQYF TGTGCCTGGAGTGGAGACGGGACAGGCAGCTCCTACGAGCAGTACTTC NA TRBD1 TRBJ2-7 TRBV30
CASSVTGRREVDTQYF TGTGCCAGCAGCGTAACAGGGCGACGAGAAGTAGATACGCAGTATTTT NA NA TRBJ2-3 TRBV9
CASSPDSSSGNTIYF TGTGCCAGCAGCCCTGACAGCAGCTCTGGAAACACCATATATTTT once NA TRBJ1-3 TRBV6-5
CAWSLYNEQFF TGTGCCTGGAGTCTATACAATGAGCAGTTCTTC NA NA TRBJ2-1 TRBV30
CSSRRGLAGVNEQFF TGCAGCTCACGGAGAGGATTAGCGGGAGTCAATGAGCAGTTCTTC NA TRBD2 TRBJ2-1 TRBV29-1
CASSPRADTEAFF TGTGCCAGCAGCCCCAGGGCGGACACTGAAGCTTTCTTT NA NA TRBJ1-1 TRBV7-9
CASSEPSAGVLDNEQFF TGTGCCAGCAGTGAACCCTCGGCAGGGGTACTAGACAATGAGCAGTTCTTC NA NA TRBJ2-1 TRBV25-1
CASRLGAGGPLPYNEQFF TGTGCAAGTCGCTTAGGAGCGGGAGGGCCCTTACCCTACAATGAGCAGTTCTTC NA NA TRBJ2-1 TRBV12-2
CAWNLGGPYNEQFF TGTGCCTGGAATCTAGGAGGGCCCTACAATGAGCAGTTCTTC once NA TRBJ2-1 TRBV30
CASRLPQDTYEQYF TGTGCCAGCAGGCTCCCACAGGATACCTACGAGCAGTACTTC few NA TRBJ2-7 TRBV6-6
CASSIGNRGNQPQHF TGTGCCAGTAGTATAGGTAACAGGGGTAATCAGCCCCAGCATTTT NA TRBD1 TRBJ1-5 TRBV19
CASHPHSGDYNEQFF TGTGCCAGCCACCCCCACAGCGGGGATTACAATGAGCAGTTCTTC NA TRBD2 TRBJ2-1 TRBV28
CASSGAKAGLTYEQYF TGTGCCAGCAGTGGGGCTAAGGCAGGCCTTACCTACGAGCAGTACTTC few NA TRBJ2-7 TRBV6-1
CASSIVPGHRGYTF TGTGCCAGTAGTATAGTTCCGGGACATCGCGGCTACACCTTC NA NA TRBJ1-2 TRBV19
CASSRTGVMNTEAFF TGTGCCAGTAGTCGGACAGGGGTTATGAACACTGAAGCTTTCTTT NA TRBD1 TRBJ1-1 TRBV19
CASWDGEGETQYF TGCGCCAGCTGGGACGGGGAGGGGGAGACCCAGTACTTC NA TRBD2 TRBJ2-5 TRBV10-1
CASSSIQGMRSPLHF TGTGCCAGCAGTTCCATACAGGGGATGCGATCACCCCTCCACTTT many TRBD1 TRBJ1-6 TRBV27
CASSPGGSAGYTF TGTGCCAGCAGTCCCGGGGGAAGCGCTGGCTACACCTTC NA NA TRBJ1-2 TRBV7-2
CASREQGAGQPQHF TGTGCCAGCAGGGAACAGGGTGCAGGTCAGCCCCAGCATTTT NA NA TRBJ1-5 TRBV2
CASSLVASRSYEQYF TGTGCCAGCAGCTTAGTCGCTAGCCGATCCTACGAGCAGTACTTC NA NA TRBJ2-7 TRBV7-9
CASSGGGQGPAYEQYF TGTGCCAGCAGCGGAGGGGGACAGGGGCCGGCCTACGAGCAGTACTTC NA TRBD1 TRBJ2-7 TRBV11-3
CASSRGLAGASSYEQYF TGCGCCAGCAGCAGGGGACTAGCGGGGGCCAGCTCCTACGAGCAGTACTTC NA TRBD2 TRBJ2-7 TRBV5-1
CASSPDRVVAFDYTF TGTGCCAGTAGTCCGGACAGGGTTGTGGCGTTCGACTACACCTTC NA TRBD1 TRBJ1-2 TRBV19
CASSPFQRGFPYEQYF TGTGCCAGCTCACCATTCCAGCGGGGGTTCCCCTACGAGCAGTACTTC NA TRBD2 TRBJ2-7 TRBV18
CASSSPDRGIVNEQFF TGTGCCAGCAGCTCGCCGGACAGGGGCATCGTAAATGAGCAGTTCTTC NA TRBD1 TRBJ2-1 TRBV5-6
CASSSLGSYEQYF TGTGCCAGCAGCTCACTCGGGAGCTACGAGCAGTACTTC NA NA TRBJ2-7 TRBV5-5
CASSFTVNEQYF TGCGCCAGCAGCTTCACAGTAAACGAGCAGTACTTC NA NA TRBJ2-7 TRBV5-1
CASSWGTRGETQYF TGTGCCAGCAGTTGGGGAACACGCGGGGAGACCCAGTACTTC NA NA TRBJ2-5 TRBV27
CASSLSGGETQYF TGTGCCAGCAGCTTATCGGGGGGCGAGACCCAGTACTTC NA NA TRBJ2-5 TRBV13
CASSQDRGASQFF TGCGCCAGCAGCCAAGACAGGGGTGCATCGCAGTTCTTC NA NA TRBJ2-1 TRBV4-1
CATAGTANTEAFF TGTGCCACCGCCGGGACAGCGAACACTGAAGCTTTCTTT NA TRBD1 TRBJ1-1 TRBV6-1
CASSWADYRGGGYTF TGTGCCAGCAGCTGGGCCGATTACAGGGGAGGAGGCTACACCTTC NA TRBD1 TRBJ1-2 TRBV7-3
CAWSRGDTQYF TGTGCCTGGAGTCGCGGAGATACGCAGTATTTT NA NA TRBJ2-3 TRBV30
CASSLGRINYGYTF TGTGCCAGCAGCTTGGGGCGCATTAACTATGGCTACACCTTC NA NA TRBJ1-2 TRBV7-2
CATLDGYTF TGTGCCACCCTTGATGGCTACACCTTC few NA TRBJ1-2 TRBV2
CASSPQTGGGIGYTF TGTGCCAGCAGTCCCCAGACAGGGGGCGGGATTGGCTACACCTTC NA TRBD1 TRBJ1-2 TRBV6-5
CASSPVLGEKLFF TGTGCCAGCAGCCCCGTCCTAGGTGAAAAACTGTTTTTT NA NA TRBJ1-4 TRBV11-3
CASSPRMVSRTEAFF TGTGCCAGCAGCCCCCGGATGGTTTCGCGGACTGAAGCTTTCTTT NA NA TRBJ1-1 TRBV16
CASSHRGGPDQPQHF TGTGCCAGCAGCCATCGGGGGGGCCCCGATCAGCCCCAGCATTTT NA NA TRBJ1-5 TRBV7-3
CASSLKAMNTEAFF TGTGCCAGCAGTTTAAAAGCTATGAACACTGAAGCTTTCTTT once NA TRBJ1-1 TRBV27
CSGGGGGNTIYF TGCAGCGGGGGGGGTGGTGGAAACACCATATATTTT NA NA TRBJ1-3 TRBV29-1
CASSPGQGSYEQYF TGTGCCAGCAGCCCGGGACAGGGCAGCTACGAGCAGTACTTC NA TRBD1 TRBJ2-7 TRBV13